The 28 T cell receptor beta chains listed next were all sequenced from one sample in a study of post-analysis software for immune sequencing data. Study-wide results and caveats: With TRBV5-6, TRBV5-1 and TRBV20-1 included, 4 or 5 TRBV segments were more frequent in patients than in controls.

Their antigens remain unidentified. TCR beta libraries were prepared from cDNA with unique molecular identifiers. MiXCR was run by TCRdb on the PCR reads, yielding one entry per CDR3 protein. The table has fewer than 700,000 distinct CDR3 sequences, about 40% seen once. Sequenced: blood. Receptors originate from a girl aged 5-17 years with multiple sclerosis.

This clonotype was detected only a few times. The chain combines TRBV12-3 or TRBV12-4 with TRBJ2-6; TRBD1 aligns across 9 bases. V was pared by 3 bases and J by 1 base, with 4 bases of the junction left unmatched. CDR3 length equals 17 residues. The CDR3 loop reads CASSLDRGDSGANVLTF. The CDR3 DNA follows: TGTGCCAGCAGTTTGGACAGGGGCGATTCTGGGGCCAACGTCCTGACTTTC.

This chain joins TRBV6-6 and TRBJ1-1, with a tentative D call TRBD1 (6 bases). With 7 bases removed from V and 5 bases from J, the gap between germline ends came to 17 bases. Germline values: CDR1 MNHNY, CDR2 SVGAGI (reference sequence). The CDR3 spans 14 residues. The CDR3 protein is CASTTRGKGTEAFF. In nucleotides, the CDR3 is TGTGCCAGCACCACCAGGGGAAAGGGGACTGAAGCTTTCTTT.

The CDR3 region has the DNA TGCGCCAGCAGCCCCCCGCTAGCGGGCTACAATGAGCAGTTCTTC. Translated: CASSPPLAGYNEQFF. The chain links TRBV5-1 to TRBJ2-1; TRBD2 matches at 8 bases. Losses at the gene ends were 4 bases for V and 3 bases for J; bases not matched to a gene: 6. The CDR3 contains 15 residues. Germline CDR1 SGHRS, CDR2 YFSETQ.

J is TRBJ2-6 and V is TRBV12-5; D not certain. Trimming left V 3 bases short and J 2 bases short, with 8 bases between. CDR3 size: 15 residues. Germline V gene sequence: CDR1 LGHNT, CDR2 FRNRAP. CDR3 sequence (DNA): TGTGCTAGTGGTTTCAAAGGAGCTGGGGCCAACGTCCTGACTTTC. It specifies CASGFKGAGANVLTF. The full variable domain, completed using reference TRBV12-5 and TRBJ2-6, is DARVTQTPRHKVTEMGQEVTMRCQPILGHNTVFWYRQTMMQGLELLAYFRNRAPLDDSGMPKDRFSAEMPDATLATLKIQPSEPRDSAVYFCASGFKGAGANVLTFGAGSRLTVL.

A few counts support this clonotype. The CDR3 here is CASSQAGVQETQYF. The CDR3 bases are TGTGCCAGCAGCCAAGCGGGGGTCCAAGAGACCCAGTACTTC. The rearrangement links TRBV4-2 to TRBJ2-5; possibly TRBD2 for D (6 bases). This CDR3 is 14 amino acids long. The V end lost 1 base, the J end lost 1 base, and 7 bases lay between the germline ends. Germline loops: CDR1 LGHNA, CDR2 YNFKEQ.

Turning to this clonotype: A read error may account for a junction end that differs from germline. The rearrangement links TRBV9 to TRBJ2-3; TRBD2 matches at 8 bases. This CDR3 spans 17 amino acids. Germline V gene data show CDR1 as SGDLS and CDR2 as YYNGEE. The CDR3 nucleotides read TGTGCCAGCGGCGTAAGCCCAAGCGGGGGAGCCACAGATACGCAGTATTTT. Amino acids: CASGVSPSGGATDTQYF.

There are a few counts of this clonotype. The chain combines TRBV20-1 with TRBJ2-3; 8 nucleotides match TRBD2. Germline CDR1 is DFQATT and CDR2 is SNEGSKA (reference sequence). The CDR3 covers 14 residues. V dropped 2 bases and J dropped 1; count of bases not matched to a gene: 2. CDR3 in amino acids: CSARSGSRTDTQYF. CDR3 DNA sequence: TGCAGTGCTAGAAGCGGGAGTCGCACAGATACGCAGTATTTT.

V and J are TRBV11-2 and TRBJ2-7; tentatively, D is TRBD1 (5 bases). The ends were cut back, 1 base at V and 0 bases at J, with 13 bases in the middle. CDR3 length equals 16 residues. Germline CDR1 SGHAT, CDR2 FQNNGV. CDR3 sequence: CASSLGARGSSYEQYV. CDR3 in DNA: TGTGCCAGCAGCTTAGGGGCTAGGGGAAGCTCCTACGAGCAGTACGTC.

CDR3 nucleotide sequence: TGTGCCAGCAGTGAAAACCGACCGGGACGTACGCAGTATTTT. As protein: CASSENRPGRTQYF. The V gene is TRBV27, the J gene TRBJ2-3; D is perhaps TRBD1 or TRBD2 (5 bases each). The germline V gene has CDR1 MNHEY and CDR2 SMNVEV (reference sequence). The CDR3 totals 14 residues. Trimming removed 5 bases from V and 8 bases from J, with 17 bases in between.

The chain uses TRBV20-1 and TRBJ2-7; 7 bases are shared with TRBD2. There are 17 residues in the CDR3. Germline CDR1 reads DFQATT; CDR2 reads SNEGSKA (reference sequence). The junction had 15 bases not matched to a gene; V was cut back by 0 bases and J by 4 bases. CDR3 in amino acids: CSARDLPGTIFLYEQYF. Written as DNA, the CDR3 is TGCAGTGCTAGAGATCTCCCCGGGACTATATTCTTATACGAGCAGTACTTC.

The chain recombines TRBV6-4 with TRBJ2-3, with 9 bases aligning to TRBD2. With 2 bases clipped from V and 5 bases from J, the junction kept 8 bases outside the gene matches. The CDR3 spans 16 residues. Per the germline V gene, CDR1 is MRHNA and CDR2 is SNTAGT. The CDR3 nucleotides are TGTGCCAGCAGTGACAAAGGCGGGGGGGCCGTAGATACGCAGTATTTT. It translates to CASSDKGGGAVDTQYF.

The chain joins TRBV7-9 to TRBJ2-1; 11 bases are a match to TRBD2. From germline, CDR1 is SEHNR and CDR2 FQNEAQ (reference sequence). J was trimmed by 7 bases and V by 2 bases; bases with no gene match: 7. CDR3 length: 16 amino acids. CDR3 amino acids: CASSLILAGVPNEQFF. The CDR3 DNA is TGTGCCAGCAGCTTAATACTAGCGGGGGTACCGAATGAGCAGTTCTTC.

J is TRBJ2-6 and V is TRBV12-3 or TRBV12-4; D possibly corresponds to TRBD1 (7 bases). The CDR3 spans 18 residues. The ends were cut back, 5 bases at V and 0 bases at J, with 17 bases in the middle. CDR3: CASSAQGEAISGANVLTF. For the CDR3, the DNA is TGTGCCAGCAGTGCGCAGGGGGAGGCCATCTCTGGGGCCAACGTCCTGACTTTC.

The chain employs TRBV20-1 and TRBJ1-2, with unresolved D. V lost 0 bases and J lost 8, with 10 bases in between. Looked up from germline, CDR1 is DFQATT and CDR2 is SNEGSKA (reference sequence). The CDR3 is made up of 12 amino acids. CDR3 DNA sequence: TGCAGTGCTAGAGATCCCGTCCGCGGCTACACCTTC. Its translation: CSARDPVRGYTF.

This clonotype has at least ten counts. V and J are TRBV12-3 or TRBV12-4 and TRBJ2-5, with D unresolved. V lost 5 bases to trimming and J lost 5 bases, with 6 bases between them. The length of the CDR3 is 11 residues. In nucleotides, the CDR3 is TGTGCCAGCAGTCGAACCGAGACCCAGTACTTC. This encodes CASSRTETQYF.

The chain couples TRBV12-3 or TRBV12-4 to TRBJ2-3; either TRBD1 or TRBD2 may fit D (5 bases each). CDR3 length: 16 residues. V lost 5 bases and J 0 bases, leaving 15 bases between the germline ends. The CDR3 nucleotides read TGTGCCAGCAGTCATAGACAGACTACTAGCACAGATACGCAGTATTTT. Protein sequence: CASSHRQTTSTDTQYF.

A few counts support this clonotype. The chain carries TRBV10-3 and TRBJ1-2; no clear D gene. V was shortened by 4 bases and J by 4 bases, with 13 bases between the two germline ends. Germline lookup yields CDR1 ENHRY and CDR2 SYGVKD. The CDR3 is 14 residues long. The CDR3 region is CAISGLEAAYGYTF. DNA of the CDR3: TGTGCCATCAGTGGTCTTGAGGCGGCCTATGGCTACACCTTC.

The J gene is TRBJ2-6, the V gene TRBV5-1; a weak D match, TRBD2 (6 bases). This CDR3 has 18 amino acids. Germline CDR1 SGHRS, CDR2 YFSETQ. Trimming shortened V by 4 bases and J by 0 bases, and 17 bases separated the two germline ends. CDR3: CASSLDAGRISGANVLTF. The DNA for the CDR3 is TGCGCCAGCAGCCTAGACGCAGGGAGGATCTCTGGGGCCAACGTCCTGACTTTC.

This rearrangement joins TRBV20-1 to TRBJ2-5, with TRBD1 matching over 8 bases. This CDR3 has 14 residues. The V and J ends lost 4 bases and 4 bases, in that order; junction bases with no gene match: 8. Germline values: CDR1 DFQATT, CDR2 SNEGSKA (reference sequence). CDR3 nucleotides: TGCAGTGCTAAGCCTTGGACAGGGACAGAGACCCAGTACTTC. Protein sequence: CSAKPWTGTETQYF.

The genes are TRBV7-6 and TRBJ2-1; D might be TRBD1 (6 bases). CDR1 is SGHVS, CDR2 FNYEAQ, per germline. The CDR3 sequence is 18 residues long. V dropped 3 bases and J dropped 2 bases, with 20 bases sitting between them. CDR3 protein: CASSFVKGERRTYNEQFF. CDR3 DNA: TGTGCCAGCAGCTTCGTTAAGGGGGAGAGAAGGACCTACAATGAGCAGTTCTTC.

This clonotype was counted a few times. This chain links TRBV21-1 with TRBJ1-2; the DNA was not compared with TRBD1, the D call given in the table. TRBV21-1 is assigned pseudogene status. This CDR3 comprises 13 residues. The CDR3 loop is CASSTQGTYGYTF. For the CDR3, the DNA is TGTGCCAGCAGCACCCAGGGGACCTATGGCTACACCTTC.

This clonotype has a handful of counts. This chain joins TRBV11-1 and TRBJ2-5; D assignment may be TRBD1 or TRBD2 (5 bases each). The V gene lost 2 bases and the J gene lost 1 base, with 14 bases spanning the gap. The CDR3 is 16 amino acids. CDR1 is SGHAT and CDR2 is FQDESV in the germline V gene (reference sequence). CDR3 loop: CASSLYGTRVQETQYF. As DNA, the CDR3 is TGTGCCAGCAGCTTATACGGGACGCGAGTCCAAGAGACCCAGTACTTC.

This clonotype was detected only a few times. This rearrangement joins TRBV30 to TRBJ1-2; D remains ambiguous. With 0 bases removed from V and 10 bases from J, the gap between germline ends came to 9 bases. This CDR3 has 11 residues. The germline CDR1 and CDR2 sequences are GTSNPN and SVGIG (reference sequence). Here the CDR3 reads CAWSVSNIYTF. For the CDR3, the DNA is TGTGCCTGGAGTGTTAGCAATATCTACACCTTC.

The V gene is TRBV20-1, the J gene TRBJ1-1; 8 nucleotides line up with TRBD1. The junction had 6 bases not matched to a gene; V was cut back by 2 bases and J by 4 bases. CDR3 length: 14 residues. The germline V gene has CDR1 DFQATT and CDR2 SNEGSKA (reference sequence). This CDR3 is CSARPPGGGTEAFF. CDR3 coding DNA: TGCAGTGCTAGACCCCCAGGGGGCGGCACTGAAGCTTTCTTT.

The CDR3 DNA is TGTGCCAGCAGCCCCGGGACTAGCGGGGCCAGCACAGATACGCAGTATTTT. Protein product: CASSPGTSGASTDTQYF. This chain uses TRBV7-9 with TRBJ2-3, with 13 nucleotides matching TRBD2. V dropped 5 bases and J dropped 0; count of bases not matched to a gene: 5. Germline V CDR1 and CDR2: SEHNR, FQNEAQ (reference sequence). The CDR3 totals 17 residues.

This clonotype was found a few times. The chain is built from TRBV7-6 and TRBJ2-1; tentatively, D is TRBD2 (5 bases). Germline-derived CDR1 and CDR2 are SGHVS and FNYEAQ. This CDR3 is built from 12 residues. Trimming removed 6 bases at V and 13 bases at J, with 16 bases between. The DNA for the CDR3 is TGTGCCAGCAGGTCCCGGGGAAGTCGCCAGTTCTTC. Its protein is CASRSRGSRQFF.

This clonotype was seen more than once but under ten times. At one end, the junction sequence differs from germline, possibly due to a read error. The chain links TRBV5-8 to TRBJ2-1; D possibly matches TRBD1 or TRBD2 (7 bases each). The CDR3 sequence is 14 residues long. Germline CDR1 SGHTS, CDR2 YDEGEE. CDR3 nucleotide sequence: TGTGCCAGCAGGGGCAGGGGGGGATACAATGAGCGGTTCTTC. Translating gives CASRGRGGYNERFF.

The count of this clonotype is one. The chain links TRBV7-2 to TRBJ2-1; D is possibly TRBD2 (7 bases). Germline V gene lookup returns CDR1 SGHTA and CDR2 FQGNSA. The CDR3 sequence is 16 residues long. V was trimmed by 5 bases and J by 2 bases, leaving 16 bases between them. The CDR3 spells CASSGAWGGTYNEQFF. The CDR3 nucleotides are TGTGCCAGCAGCGGCGCATGGGGGGGCACCTACAATGAGCAGTTCTTC. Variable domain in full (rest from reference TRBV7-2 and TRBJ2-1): GAGVSQSPSNKVTEKGKDVELRCDPISGHTALYWYRQSLGQGLEFLIYFQGNSAPDKSGLPSDRFSAERTGGSVSTLTIQRTQQEDSAVYLCASSGAWGGTYNEQFFGPGTRLTVL.